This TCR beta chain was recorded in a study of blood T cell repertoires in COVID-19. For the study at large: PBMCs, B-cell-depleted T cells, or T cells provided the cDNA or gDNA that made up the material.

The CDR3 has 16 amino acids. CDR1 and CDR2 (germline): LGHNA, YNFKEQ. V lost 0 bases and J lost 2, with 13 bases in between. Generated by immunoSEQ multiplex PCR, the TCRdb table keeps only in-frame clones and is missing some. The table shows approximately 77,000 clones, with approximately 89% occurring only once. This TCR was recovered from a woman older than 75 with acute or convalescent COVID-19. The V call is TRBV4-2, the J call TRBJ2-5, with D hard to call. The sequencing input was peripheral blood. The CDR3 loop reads CASSQDPASLQETQYF. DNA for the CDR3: TGTGCCAGCAGCCAAGACCCAGCGTCGTTACAAGAGACCCAGTACTTC.